This TCR beta chain was sequenced in a study of OX40 agonist ivuxolimab in advanced cancers. Profiled with immunoSEQ multiplex PCR; TCRdb holds only in-frame clones, not every one. The table lists more than 20,000 clones, around 84% of them singletons. CDR3 size: 17 residues. With 0 bases clipped from V and 6 bases from J, the junction kept 8 bases outside the gene matches. Germline V gene data show CDR1 as MRHNA and CDR2 as SNTAGT. Blood draws occurred at baseline, cycle 4 day 1, and cycle 7 day 1. This chain joins TRBV6-4 and TRBJ2-7, with 13 positions matching TRBD2. The sequence was collected from an adult with an advanced solid tumor such as melanoma, head and neck, liver or kidney cancer. The sample was CD4+ or CD8+ T cells sorted from blood, taken in a trial of the OX40 agonist ivuxolimab. This chain's CDR3 is CASSDSTWTSGSSEQYF. The CDR3 nucleotides are TGTGCCAGCAGTGACTCGACTTGGACTAGCGGGAGCTCCGAGCAGTACTTC.